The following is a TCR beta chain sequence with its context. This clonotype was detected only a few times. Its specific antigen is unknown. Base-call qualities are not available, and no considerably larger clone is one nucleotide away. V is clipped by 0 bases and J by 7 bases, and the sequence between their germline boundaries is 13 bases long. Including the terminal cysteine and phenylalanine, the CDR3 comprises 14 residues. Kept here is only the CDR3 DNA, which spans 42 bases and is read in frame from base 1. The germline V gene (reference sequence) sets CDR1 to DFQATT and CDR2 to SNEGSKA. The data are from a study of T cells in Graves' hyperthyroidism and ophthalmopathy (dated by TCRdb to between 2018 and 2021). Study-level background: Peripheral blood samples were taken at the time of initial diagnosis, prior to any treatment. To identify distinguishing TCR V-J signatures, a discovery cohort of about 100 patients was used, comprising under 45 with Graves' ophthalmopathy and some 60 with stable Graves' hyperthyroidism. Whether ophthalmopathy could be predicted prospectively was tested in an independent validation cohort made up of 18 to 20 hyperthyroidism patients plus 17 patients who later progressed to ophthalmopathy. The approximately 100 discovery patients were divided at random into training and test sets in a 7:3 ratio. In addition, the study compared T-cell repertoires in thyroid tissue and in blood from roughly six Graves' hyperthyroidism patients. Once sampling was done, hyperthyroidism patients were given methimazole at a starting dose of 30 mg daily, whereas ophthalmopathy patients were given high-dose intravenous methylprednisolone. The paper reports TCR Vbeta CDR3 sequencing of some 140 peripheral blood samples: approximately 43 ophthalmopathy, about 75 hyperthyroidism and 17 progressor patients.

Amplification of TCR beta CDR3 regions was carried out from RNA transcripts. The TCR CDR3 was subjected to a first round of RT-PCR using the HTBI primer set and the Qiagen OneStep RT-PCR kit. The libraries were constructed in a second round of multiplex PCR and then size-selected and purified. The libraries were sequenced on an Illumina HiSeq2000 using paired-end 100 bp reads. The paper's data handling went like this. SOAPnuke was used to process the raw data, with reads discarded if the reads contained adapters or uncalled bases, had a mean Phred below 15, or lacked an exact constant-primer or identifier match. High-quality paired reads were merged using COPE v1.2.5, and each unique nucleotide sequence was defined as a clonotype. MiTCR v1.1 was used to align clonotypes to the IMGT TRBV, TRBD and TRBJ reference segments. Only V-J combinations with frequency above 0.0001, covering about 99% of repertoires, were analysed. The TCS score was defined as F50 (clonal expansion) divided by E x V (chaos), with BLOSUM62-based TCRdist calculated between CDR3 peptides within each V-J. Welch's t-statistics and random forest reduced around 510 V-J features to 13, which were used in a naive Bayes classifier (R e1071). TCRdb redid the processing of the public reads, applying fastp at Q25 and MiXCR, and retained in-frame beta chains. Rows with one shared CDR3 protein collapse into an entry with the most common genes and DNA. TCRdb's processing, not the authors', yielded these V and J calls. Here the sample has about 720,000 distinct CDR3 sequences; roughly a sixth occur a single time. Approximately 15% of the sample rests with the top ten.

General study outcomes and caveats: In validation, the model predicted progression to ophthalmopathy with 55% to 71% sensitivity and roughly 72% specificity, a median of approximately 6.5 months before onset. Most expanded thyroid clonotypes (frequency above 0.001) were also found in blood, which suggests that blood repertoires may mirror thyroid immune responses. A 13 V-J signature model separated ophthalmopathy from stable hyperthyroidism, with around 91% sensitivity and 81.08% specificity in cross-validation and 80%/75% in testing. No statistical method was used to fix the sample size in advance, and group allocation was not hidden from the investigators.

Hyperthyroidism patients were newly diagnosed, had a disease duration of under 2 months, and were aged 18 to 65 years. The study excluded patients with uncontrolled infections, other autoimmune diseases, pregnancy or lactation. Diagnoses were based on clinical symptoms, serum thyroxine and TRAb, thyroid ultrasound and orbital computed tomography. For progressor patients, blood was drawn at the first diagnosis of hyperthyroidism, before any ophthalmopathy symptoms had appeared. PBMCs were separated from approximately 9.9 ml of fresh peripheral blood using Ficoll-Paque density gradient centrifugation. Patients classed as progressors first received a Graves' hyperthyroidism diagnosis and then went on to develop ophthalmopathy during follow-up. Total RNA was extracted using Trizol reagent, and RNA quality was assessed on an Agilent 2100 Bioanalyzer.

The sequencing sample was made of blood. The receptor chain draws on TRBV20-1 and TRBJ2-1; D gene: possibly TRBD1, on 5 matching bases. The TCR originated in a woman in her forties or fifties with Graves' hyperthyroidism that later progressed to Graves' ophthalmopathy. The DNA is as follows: TGCAGTGCTAGAGATCTTCGACAGCCTAATGAGCAGTTCTTC. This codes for CSARDLRQPNEQFF.